Listed here are 19 T cell receptor beta chains from one sample, sequenced in a study of blood T cells in healthy people across ages. A second roughly 6 to 12 cycle PCR used barcoded and J-beta primers. TCRdb re-called the 5' RACE reads with MiXCR, one entry per CDR3 protein. Of approximately 800,000 distinct CDR3 sequences detected, less than 60% appear once; the ten largest clones hold approximately 18%. Sequences were obtained from blood. The receptor set was obtained from a man aged 80 or over in good health.

The V and J genes are TRBV7-2 and TRBJ2-5; tentatively, D is TRBD2 (6 bases). From germline, CDR1 is SGHTA and CDR2 FQGNSA. This CDR3 is 15 amino acids long. The V gene lost 0 bases and the J gene lost 5 bases, with 13 bases spanning the gap. CDR3 coding DNA: TGTGCCAGCAGCTTAGCCGGAGGGCGGACGGAGACCCAGTACTTC. It translates to CASSLAGGRTETQYF.

This chain joins TRBV4-1 and TRBJ1-4; the D gene is possibly TRBD1 (5 bases). The V gene's germline CDR1 is MGHRA and CDR2 YSYEKL. Trimming left V 0 bases short and J 1 base short, with 6 bases between. The CDR3 spans 15 residues. In DNA form, the CDR3 reads TGCGCCAGCAGCCAAGATGACAGAACTAATGAAAAACTGTTTTTT. Translated, it gives CASSQDDRTNEKLFF.

This clonotype has a count of ten or more. This rearrangement joins TRBV7-9 to TRBJ1-2, with a possible D match to TRBD1 (6 bases). Looked up from germline, CDR1 is SEHNR and CDR2 is FQNEAQ (reference sequence). The CDR3 is 15 residues long. V was shortened by 1 base and J by 7 bases, with 16 bases between the two germline ends. CDR3 nucleotide sequence: TGTGCCAGCAGCTTAGGAACGGTGTCAGGGGCTGGCTACACCTTC. This encodes CASSLGTVSGAGYTF.

V usage is TRBV7-2 and J usage is TRBJ1-4; D is unresolved. Trimming removed 5 bases at V and 10 bases at J, with 11 bases between. CDR1 is SGHTA, CDR2 FQGNSA, per germline. The CDR3 consists of 12 residues. This CDR3 reads CASSPGVGKLFF. DNA for the CDR3: TGTGCCAGCAGCCCGGGCGTGGGAAAACTGTTTTTT.

The CDR3 region is CASSHRTTYNEQFF. CDR3 bases: TGTGCCAGCAGCCATAGGACCACTTACAATGAGCAGTTCTTC. The rearrangement links TRBV14 to TRBJ2-1; unclear D gene. The CDR3 runs to 14 residues. V lost 3 bases and J lost 4, with 10 bases in between. The germline V gene has CDR1 SGHDN and CDR2 FVKESK.

The gene calls are TRBV24-1 and TRBJ2-1; D is uncertain. Trimming left V 2 bases short and J 3 bases short, with 4 bases between. The CDR3 runs to 13 residues. Germline V gene data show CDR1 as KGHDR and CDR2 as SFDVKD. CDR3 in DNA: TGTGCCACCAGTGATTCACACTACAATGAGCAGTTCTTC. Translated: CATSDSHYNEQFF.

The V call is TRBV5-6, the J call TRBJ2-1, with TRBD2 identical over 12 bases. V was pared by 5 bases and J by 9 bases, with 9 bases of the junction left unmatched. The CDR3 spans 15 residues. Germline V gene sequence: CDR1 SGHDT, CDR2 YYEEEE. CDR3 residues: CASSRLAGVLVEQFF. Here the CDR3 DNA reads TGTGCCAGCAGTCGACTAGCGGGAGTCTTGGTTGAGCAGTTCTTC.

This clonotype came up a few times. The chain has TRBV5-1 and TRBJ2-5, with 7 bases aligning to TRBD2. Per the germline V gene, CDR1 is SGHRS and CDR2 is YFSETQ. The V segment lost 4 bases and the J segment 2 bases; nucleotides outside the gene matches: 17. The CDR3 length is 18 residues. The CDR3 reads CASSLRTRPGRIQETQYF. The DNA for the CDR3 is TGCGCCAGCAGCCTTCGGACTAGACCCGGCCGGATACAAGAGACCCAGTACTTC.

J is TRBJ1-2 and V is TRBV20-1, with 10 nucleotides matching TRBD1. Germline lookup yields CDR1 DFQATT and CDR2 SNEGSKA (reference sequence). This CDR3 comprises 13 residues. Trimming at V came to 2 bases and at J to 4 bases, leaving 1 base not matched to a gene. CDR3 nucleotide sequence: TGCAGTGCTAGAAGGACAGGGGGCTATGGCTACACCTTC. Its translation is CSARRTGGYGYTF.

The V call is TRBV5-1, the J call TRBJ2-3; maybe TRBD2 (6 bases). V was trimmed by 2 bases and J by 5 bases, leaving 18 bases between them. The CDR3 extends over 16 amino acids. The V gene's germline CDR1 is SGHRS and CDR2 YFSETQ. The CDR3 loop reads CASSLSSVRNGDTQYF. The CDR3 region has the DNA TGCGCCAGCAGCTTATCTAGCGTCCGTAATGGAGATACGCAGTATTTT.

V gene TRBV20-1 combines with J gene TRBJ2-3; D ambiguous. CDR1 is DFQATT and CDR2 is SNEGSKA in the germline V gene (reference sequence). This CDR3 is built from 16 residues. V shed 1 base and J shed 0 bases, with 14 bases lying between them. DNA for the CDR3: TGCAGTGCTAGAGTGTCAGAACTAACTAGCACAGATACGCAGTATTTT. As protein: CSARVSELTSTDTQYF.

The chain carries TRBV29-1 and TRBJ2-3; the D gene could be TRBD1 or TRBD2 (6 bases each). The CDR3 is 14 amino acids. Per the germline V gene, CDR1 is SQVTM and CDR2 is ANQGSEA. V was shortened by 4 bases and J by 3 bases, with 14 bases between the two germline ends. The CDR3 spells CSVGGGGPTDTQYF. In DNA, the CDR3 is TGCAGCGTTGGAGGAGGGGGGCCGACAGATACGCAGTATTTT.

This clonotype was observed a few times. The rearrangement joins TRBV7-2 to TRBJ1-4; 8 nucleotides line up with TRBD1. V lost 5 bases, J lost 8 bases, and 4 bases stayed unmatched. The germline V gene encodes CDR1 SGHTA and CDR2 FQGNSA. The CDR3 is 13 residues long. CDR3 sequence reads: CASSRTGREKLFF. In nucleotides, the CDR3 is TGTGCCAGCAGCAGGACAGGGAGGGAAAAACTGTTTTTT.

About this clonotype itself: This likely comes from a read error, as the CDR3 has no conserved phenylalanine or tryptophan at its end. The V call is TRBV29-1, the J call TRBJ2-1; either TRBD1 or TRBD2 may supply D (5 bases each). Trimming shortened V by 6 bases and J by 4 bases, and 16 bases separated the two germline ends. The CDR3 is 14 amino acids. The germline V gene encodes CDR1 SQVTM and CDR2 ANQGSEA. In nucleotides, the CDR3 is TGCAGCGTCTTCAGACATGGGGGATACAATGAGCAGTTCTTG. This encodes CSVFRHGGYNEQFL.

This clonotype was counted many times. The chain recombines TRBV4-1 with TRBJ2-3; TRBD2 aligns across 7 bases. CDR3 size: 15 residues. Germline V gene sequence: CDR1 MGHRA, CDR2 YSYEKL. J gave up 6 bases and V 10 bases, and 16 bases lay outside the gene matches. CDR3 bases: TGCGCCATCTCCACGGGGAGGGCCGGTTCGGATACGCAGTATTTT. Its translation: CAISTGRAGSDTQYF.

The CDR3 DNA reads as TGTGCCAGCAGCACGGTGGGGACCCGCACAGATACGCAGTATTTT. Protein: CASSTVGTRTDTQYF. This rearrangement joins TRBV11-2 to TRBJ2-3; D assignment may be TRBD1 or TRBD2 (5 bases each). The CDR3 length is 15 residues. Germline V gene lookup returns CDR1 SGHAT and CDR2 FQNNGV. With 5 bases removed from V and 1 base from J, the gap between germline ends came to 13 bases.

This chain links TRBV12-3 or TRBV12-4 with TRBJ1-2; no definite D call. V was pared by 5 bases and J by 4 bases, with 8 bases between. The CDR3 is 12 residues long. CDR3 in amino acids: CASSVVGYGYTF. In DNA, the CDR3 is TGTGCCAGCAGTGTGGTAGGCTATGGCTACACCTTC.

This clonotype was picked up many times. This rearrangement joins TRBV7-2 to TRBJ2-6; D gene ambiguous. V dropped 2 bases and J dropped 2 bases, with 10 bases sitting between them. This CDR3 has 16 residues. Germline V gene sequence: CDR1 SGHTA, CDR2 FQGNSA. Here the CDR3 DNA reads TGTGCCAGCAGCTTAAGTTCGTCTCCTGGGGCCAACGTCCTGACTTTC. This sequence encodes CASSLSSSPGANVLTF.

This rearrangement joins TRBV6-5 to TRBJ2-3, with 10 bases fitting TRBD2. The germline V gene encodes CDR1 MNHEY and CDR2 SVGAGI. V dropped 4 bases and J dropped 2; count of bases not matched to a gene: 21. The CDR3 sequence is 21 residues long. CDR3 bases: TGTGCCAGCAGTTCAGATTCGTTCGGACTAGCGGTCTCCGCCGCCACAGATACGCAGTATTTT. Its protein product is CASSSDSFGLAVSAATDTQYF.